These 25 T cell receptor beta chains came from one sample sequenced in a study of T cell repertoires in cytomegalovirus infection. TCRdb passed the reads through MiXCR, listing each CDR3 protein once. The sample lists 700,000 to 850,000 distinct CDR3 sequences, approximately 32% occurring once. Their specific antigens are unknown. The input for sequencing was cultured CD8+ T cells from PBMCs, taken from culture after CMV antigen stimulation. The receptors originated from a human donor in good health (CMV status not recorded). Some clones in this sample may be carry-over from other donors' samples.

This clonotype was picked up many times. The J gene is TRBJ1-1, the V gene TRBV7-8; D is perhaps TRBD1 (6 bases). This CDR3 is built from 16 residues. V was cut by 5 bases and J by 4 bases, with 20 bases left in between. Looked up from germline, CDR1 is SGHVS and CDR2 is FQNEAQ. The CDR3 here is CASSPNRAGVITEAFF. CDR3 bases: TGTGCCAGCAGCCCAAACAGGGCTGGGGTAATCACTGAAGCTTTCTTT.

This clonotype was seen more than once but under ten times. J is TRBJ2-3 and V is TRBV27, with 11 bases identical to TRBD2. The CDR3 extends over 17 amino acids. The V and J ends lost 3 bases and 2 bases, in that order; junction bases with no gene match: 7. Per germline, CDR1 MNHEY and CDR2 SMNVEV (reference sequence). CDR3: CASSFRGLAVLTDTQYF. In DNA, the CDR3 is TGTGCCAGCAGTTTCCGGGGACTAGCGGTGCTCACAGATACGCAGTATTTT.

This chain joins TRBV27 and TRBJ2-3; D is uncertain. The CDR3 is 11 amino acids. The germline V gene encodes CDR1 MNHEY and CDR2 SMNVEV (reference sequence). V was cut by 8 bases and J by 7 bases, with 10 bases left in between. CDR3 in amino acids: CASQTANTQYF. Written as DNA, the CDR3 is TGTGCCAGCCAGACCGCCAATACGCAGTATTTT.

The chain recombines TRBV24-1 with TRBJ2-2; D gene uncertain. This CDR3 spans 14 amino acids. Trimming shortened V by 9 bases and J by 4 bases, and 14 bases separated the two germline ends. Germline V gene sequence: CDR1 KGHDR, CDR2 SFDVKD. The CDR3 DNA is TGTGCCACCTCTCTTGTAGGAAGCACCGGGGAGCTGTTTTTT. Amino acids: CATSLVGSTGELFF.

This clonotype was recorded a few times. V gene TRBV7-9 combines with J gene TRBJ1-4; D is perhaps TRBD1 (5 bases). The germline V gene has CDR1 SEHNR and CDR2 FQNEAQ (reference sequence). This CDR3 spans 14 amino acids. Trimming pared 3 bases from V and 8 bases from J, leaving 13 bases between. CDR3 region: CASSFEGRREKLFF. The DNA of the CDR3 is TGTGCCAGCAGCTTCGAGGGGCGGAGGGAAAAACTGTTTTTT.

The chain uses TRBV19 and TRBJ1-2, with 11 bases aligning to TRBD1. CDR3 size: 14 residues. Germline loops: CDR1 LNHDA, CDR2 SQIVND (reference sequence). V was clipped by 3 bases and J by 4 bases; unmatched bases: 1. CDR3 DNA: TGTGCCAGTAGTATGGGACAGGGGGGCTATGGCTACACCTTC. It encodes CASSMGQGGYGYTF. Based on the CDR3 plus reference TRBV19 and TRBJ1-2, the full variable domain is DGGITQSPKYLFRKEGQNVTLSCEQNLNHDAMYWYRQDPGQGLRLIYYSQIVNDFQKGDIAEGYSVSREKKESFPLTVTSAQKNPTAFYLCASSMGQGGYGYTFGSGTRLTVV.

This clonotype was picked up many times. The chain is built from TRBV7-9 and TRBJ2-1, with a weak D call TRBD2 (5 bases). The V end was cut by 11 bases, the J end by 0 bases, with 8 bases between. The CDR3 is 12 residues long. Germline lookup yields CDR1 SEHNR and CDR2 FQNEAQ (reference sequence). CDR3 DNA sequence: TGTGCCGGACGGGGCTCCTACAATGAGCAGTTCTTC. Amino acid sequence: CAGRGSYNEQFF.

The chain joins TRBV6-2 or TRBV6-3 to TRBJ2-7; D remains ambiguous. Trimming removed 0 bases from V and 3 bases from J, with 3 bases in between. Germline V lookup: CDR1 MNHEY, CDR2 SVGEGT. The CDR3 consists of 12 residues. DNA for the CDR3: TGTGCCAGCAGTTACTCCCTCTACGAGCAGTACGTC. It is translated as CASSYSLYEQYV.

This clonotype was detected only a few times. This chain links TRBV6-2 or TRBV6-3 with TRBJ2-2; 7 bases fit TRBD1. The CDR3 length is 16 residues. Germline trimming cut 5 bases from V and 5 bases from J; bases unmatched to any gene: 11. The germline CDR1 and CDR2 sequences are MNHEY and SVGEGT. The CDR3 here is CASSVFQGVQTGELFF. The CDR3 DNA reads as TGTGCCAGCAGTGTATTTCAGGGGGTGCAAACCGGGGAGCTGTTTTTT.

The chain is built from TRBV9 and TRBJ2-1; the D call may be TRBD1 or TRBD2 (6 bases each). Per germline, CDR1 SGDLS and CDR2 YYNGEE. Trimming left V 4 bases short and J 3 bases short, with 20 bases between. This CDR3 is built from 17 residues. The CDR3 loop reads CASSHQGSSDFYNEQFF. The CDR3 coding sequence is TGTGCCAGCAGCCACCAGGGGTCTAGCGACTTCTACAATGAGCAGTTCTTC.

The CDR3 loop is CVSSPLIGGSEQYV. The CDR3 coding sequence is TGTGTCAGCAGCCCGTTGATTGGGGGAAGCGAGCAGTACGTC. The chain joins TRBV7-6 to TRBJ2-7; D could derive from TRBD1 or TRBD2 (5 bases each). The CDR3 totals 14 residues. The germline V gene has CDR1 SGHVS and CDR2 FNYEAQ.

V and J are TRBV24-1 and TRBJ2-7; 7 bases are shared with TRBD1. Trimming cost V 4 bases and J 5 bases; bases outside gene matches: 4. This CDR3 contains 13 residues. The germline V gene has CDR1 KGHDR and CDR2 SFDVKD. Here the CDR3 DNA reads TGTGCCACCAGTGACGGGGACAGTGACGAGCAGTACTTC. It encodes CATSDGDSDEQYF.

This sequence joins TRBV5-1 and TRBJ2-3; no firm D call. From germline, CDR1 is SGHRS and CDR2 YFSETQ. This CDR3 spans 15 amino acids. Between the trimmed V and J ends, which lost 4 bases and 5 bases, there was a span of 17 bases. The CDR3 reads CASSGIVGSGDTQYF. The CDR3, as DNA: TGCGCCAGCAGCGGGATCGTGGGATCGGGAGATACGCAGTATTTT.

This clonotype came up many times. The chain joins TRBV7-8 to TRBJ1-2; TRBD1 matches 7 bases. V shed 4 bases and J 7 bases; nucleotides not matched to a gene: 15. This CDR3 region has 16 residues. Germline CDR1 and CDR2: SGHVS and FQNEAQ. CDR3 coding DNA: TGTGCCAGCAGCTCCAGGACAGGAACCGCGAGTGTTGGCTACACCTTC. Protein product: CASSSRTGTASVGYTF.

This clonotype was counted a few times. The V and J genes are TRBV5-5 and TRBJ2-7, with TRBD1 matching over 10 bases. The CDR3 sequence is 14 residues long. The trim removed 3 bases at V and 4 bases at J, leaving 4 bases unmatched. Per the germline V gene, CDR1 is SGHKS and CDR2 is YYEKEE (reference sequence). The CDR3 DNA follows: TGTGCCAGCAGCTCGGGACAGGGGATGTACGAGCAGTACTTC. Translated, it gives CASSSGQGMYEQYF. The variable domain in full, with the rest retrieved from reference TRBV5-5 and TRBJ2-7, is DAGVTQSPTHLIKTRGQQVTLRCSPISGHKSVSWYQQVLGQGPQFIFQYYEKEERGRGNFPDRFSARQFPNYSSELNVNALLLGDSALYLCASSSGQGMYEQYFGPGTRLTVT.

On this clonotype itself: One end of the junction does not line up with germline, which may come from a read error. J is TRBJ1-1 and V is TRBV9; 8 nucleotides match TRBD1. The V gene's germline CDR1 is SGDLS and CDR2 YYNGEE. The CDR3 runs to 15 residues. For the CDR3, the DNA is TGTTCCAGCAGCGCACGAACAGGGGGTTGGACTGAAGCTTTCTTT. Translated: CSSSARTGGWTEAFF. The full variable domain, completed using reference TRBV9 and TRBJ1-1, is DSGVTQTPKHLITATGQRVTLRCSPRSGDLSVYWYQQSLDQGLQFLIQYYNGEERAKGNILERFSAQQFPDLHSELNLSSLELGDSALYFCSSSARTGGWTEAFFGQGTRLTVV.

The rearrangement links TRBV5-5 to TRBJ2-5, with 8 positions matching TRBD1. The CDR3 is made up of 15 amino acids. Germline V CDR1 and CDR2: SGHKS, YYEKEE (reference sequence). The V segment lost 4 bases and the J segment 4 bases; nucleotides outside the gene matches: 9. CDR3: CASSLPETGAETQYF. The CDR3 bases are TGTGCCAGCAGCCTACCGGAGACAGGGGCAGAGACCCAGTACTTC.

Comments on this clonotype: Being one base from a much bigger clone, this may be a read error. V is TRBV7-2 and J is TRBJ2-1, with a possible D match to TRBD1 (6 bases). Trimming shortened V by 1 base and J by 4 bases, and 14 bases separated the two germline ends. The CDR3 is 16 amino acids. Germline CDR1 reads SGHTA; CDR2 reads FQGNSA. The CDR3 DNA reads TGTGCCAGCAGCTTAGTCCCAGGGGTAGCATACAATGAGCAGTTCTTC. This gives the protein CASSLVPGVAYNEQFF.

DNA for the CDR3: TGTGCCAGCGGTGCCAGAGAAAAGCTCTACAATGAGCAGTTCTTC. Translated, it gives CASGAREKLYNEQFF. V is TRBV6-5 and J is TRBJ2-1; D remains ambiguous. CDR1 and CDR2 from the germline V gene are MNHEY and SVGAGI. The CDR3 has 15 amino acids. Trimming left V 8 bases short and J 3 bases short, with 17 bases between.

With respect to this clonotype: A much larger clone lies one base from this, so it may be a read error. The V call is TRBV7-2, the J call TRBJ2-5; D is ambiguous. Germline CDR1 is SGHTA and CDR2 is FQGNSA. This CDR3 contains 16 residues. The V and J ends lost 1 base and 4 bases respectively, with 16 bases between them. The CDR3: CASSLGHRLVGETQYF. The DNA of the CDR3 is TGTGCCAGCAGCTTAGGACATCGGCTAGTGGGAGAGACCCAGTACTTC.

The gene calls are TRBV20-1 and TRBJ1-1; D is possibly TRBD1 (5 bases). The CDR3 loop spans 16 amino acids. The ends were cut back, 0 bases at V and 4 bases at J, with 18 bases in the middle. Germline CDR1 is DFQATT and CDR2 is SNEGSKA (reference sequence). CDR3 loop: CSARDLSEGLGTEAFF. The CDR3 DNA is TGCAGTGCTAGAGATCTATCGGAGGGGCTCGGCACTGAAGCTTTCTTT.

This clonotype was seen a handful of times. The chain couples TRBV20-1 to TRBJ1-2; D might be TRBD1 (5 bases). V was shortened by 0 bases and J by 4 bases, with 15 bases between the two germline ends. Per germline, CDR1 DFQATT and CDR2 SNEGSKA (reference sequence). The CDR3 covers 15 residues. The CDR3 bases are TGCAGTGCTAGAGAGAAACAGAAGGGGTCCTATGGCTACACCTTC. Protein product: CSAREKQKGSYGYTF.

The chain uses TRBV27 and TRBJ2-1, with D possibly TRBD2 on 5 matching bases. Germline CDR1 reads MNHEY; CDR2 reads SMNVEV (reference sequence). This CDR3 contains 17 residues. Trimming pared 3 bases from V and 1 base from J, leaving 16 bases between. The CDR3 protein is CASSLTTSRWSYNEQFF. CDR3 coding DNA: TGTGCCAGCAGTTTGACTACTAGTCGGTGGTCCTACAATGAGCAGTTCTTC.

This clonotype was seen ten or more times. The chain uses TRBV12-3 or TRBV12-4 and TRBJ2-7, with D possibly being TRBD1 (5 bases). The CDR3 totals 13 residues. V was shortened by 3 bases and J by 3 bases, with 9 bases between the two germline ends. The CDR3: CASSFSGIYEQYV. CDR3 bases: TGTGCCAGCAGTTTCTCAGGGATCTACGAGCAGTACGTC.

CDR3 sequence (DNA): TGTGCCAGTAGTATGACAGCTTATAATGGCTACACCTTC. It translates to CASSMTAYNGYTF. The chain combines TRBV19 with TRBJ1-2; a possible D gene is TRBD1 (5 bases). V lost 3 bases to trimming and J lost 6 bases, with 11 bases between them. This CDR3 is built from 13 residues. Germline V CDR1 and CDR2: LNHDA, SQIVND (reference sequence).